These 11 T cell receptor beta chains came from one sample sequenced in a study of blood T cell repertoires in COVID-19. The method was immunoSEQ multiplex PCR; TCRdb's version includes in-frame clones alone and lacks a portion of them. The top ten hold less than 3.5% of the sample, which has about 13,000 clones, about 88% seen once. Sequenced input: peripheral blood. These receptors were taken from a human donor in a cohort sampled during active COVID-19.

V is TRBV5-1 and J is TRBJ2-7; no definite D call. With 4 bases removed from V and 3 bases from J, the gap between germline ends came to 17 bases. Germline-derived CDR1 and CDR2 are SGHRS and YFSETQ. The CDR3 has 15 amino acids. The CDR3 is CASSPGSEGVYEQYF. CDR3 DNA sequence: TGCGCCAGCAGCCCCGGGTCCGAAGGAGTCTACGAGCAGTACTTC.

The CDR3 DNA is TGTGCCAGCAGTTACTGGGGACAGGGGTCCCACGAGCAGTACTTC. This translates into CASSYWGQGSHEQYF. The chain is built from TRBV6-5 and TRBJ2-7; TRBD1 agrees at 10 bases. This CDR3 comprises 15 residues. The V gene's germline CDR1 is MNHEY and CDR2 SVGAGI. The ends lost 1 base at V and 5 bases at J; junction bases unmatched: 5.

In DNA, the CDR3 is TGTGCCAGCAGCCCGGGACACAGCTCACCTAAAGAGACCCAGTACTTC. Translation gives CASSPGHSSPKETQYF. The chain uses TRBV3-1 (or the pseudogene TRBV3-2) and TRBJ2-5; TRBD1 might be the D (6 bases). Germline V lookup: CDR1 LGHDT, CDR2 YNNKEL (reference sequence). The V end lost 4 bases, the J end lost 3 bases, and 18 bases lay between the germline ends. This CDR3 has 16 amino acids.

J is TRBJ1-1 and V is TRBV5-6; 9 nucleotides align to TRBD1. Germline loops: CDR1 SGHDT, CDR2 YYEEEE. V gave up 3 bases and J gave up 3 bases; unmatched junction bases: 9. This CDR3 has 16 residues. The CDR3 nucleotides read TGTGCCAGCAGCTCTCGGGACAGGGCTCAGGACACTGAAGCTTTCTTT. It yields the protein CASSSRDRAQDTEAFF.

V and J are TRBV4-1 and TRBJ1-1, with D maybe TRBD1 (6 bases). This CDR3 is 15 amino acids long. Trimming stripped 4 bases from V and 0 bases from J, with 12 bases between. Germline lookup yields CDR1 MGHRA and CDR2 YSYEKL. CDR3 sequence reads: CASSRAGAVNTEAFF. The CDR3 coding sequence is TGCGCCAGCAGCCGCGCAGGGGCAGTGAACACTGAAGCTTTCTTT.

V usage is TRBV5-1 and J usage is TRBJ1-4; 7 bases agree with TRBD1. The junction had 7 bases not matched to a gene; V was cut back by 4 bases and J by 7 bases. The CDR3 spans 14 residues. Germline V lookup: CDR1 SGHRS, CDR2 YFSETQ. The CDR3, as DNA: TGCGCCAGCAGCCAAGACAGGGACGGTGAAAAACTGTTTTTT. It translates to CASSQDRDGEKLFF.

The V and J genes are TRBV5-1 and TRBJ2-7, with 8 nucleotides matching TRBD1. The CDR3 consists of 14 residues. J was trimmed by 2 bases and V by 4 bases; bases with no gene match: 5. Germline-derived CDR1 and CDR2 are SGHRS and YFSETQ. The CDR3 protein is CASSPDRVPYEQYF. CDR3 sequence (DNA): TGCGCCAGCAGCCCGGACAGGGTCCCCTACGAGCAGTACTTC.

The genes are TRBV12-3 or TRBV12-4 and TRBJ2-1, with D perhaps matching TRBD2 (6 bases). The CDR3 has 12 amino acids. Trimming pared 3 bases from V and 7 bases from J, leaving 7 bases between. Here the CDR3 reads CASSFGGNEQFF. The CDR3 DNA sequence: TGTGCCAGCAGTTTTGGGGGGAATGAGCAGTTCTTC.

V is TRBV18 and J is TRBJ2-3; D is undetermined. V dropped 0 bases and J dropped 1 base, with 8 bases sitting between them. This CDR3 is built from 15 residues. Germline V CDR1 and CDR2: KGHSH, LQKENI. As DNA, the CDR3 is TGTGCCAGCTCACCACCGTCCATCCGCACAGATACGCAGTATTTT. As protein: CASSPPSIRTDTQYF.

The CDR3 nucleotides read TGTGCCAGCAGAATGGGGAAGGGGAATCGTCTCTATGGCTACACCTTC. Its translation is CASRMGKGNRLYGYTF. The gene calls are TRBV21-1 and TRBJ1-2; the table names TRBD1, a call not compared with the DNA. TRBV21-1 is flagged as a pseudogene. There are 16 residues in the CDR3.

V gene TRBV7-3 combines with J gene TRBJ2-3; D gene uncertain. The length of the CDR3 is 14 residues. Looked up from germline, CDR1 is SGHTA and CDR2 is FQGTGA. Deletions cut 2 bases from V and 2 bases from J, with 8 bases between. CDR3 loop: CASSLQASTDTQYF. CDR3 coding DNA: TGTGCCAGCAGCTTACAAGCCTCCACAGATACGCAGTATTTT.